Detailed here is one T cell receptor beta chain. No antigen is known for it. The record has no base qualities; no much larger clone is one base away. The library was built by means of the immunoSEQ multiplex PCR assay. Sequencing of the T-cell receptor beta chain repertoire was carried out together with a 770-gene immune expression panel. TCRdb re-hosts the immuneACCESS table, in-frame sequences only. Its copies lack some clones; in the studies checked, an unresolved V gene accounts for under half of them, and the cause for the rest is not known. The sample table shows 1,300 or so clones, and roughly 85% are seen once. The ten most abundant clones make up 12% of the sample. The cohort was made up of 40 or so patients with surgically resected non-small-cell lung cancer, each of whom had both a primary tumor specimen and a brain metastasis specimen. The data were obtained in a study of brain metastases from non-small cell lung cancer (dated by TCRdb to the late 2010s). Notes on the research overall: In non-small-cell lung cancer patients, the researchers characterized the immune microenvironment of brain metastases and primary tumors that had been resected as matched pairs.

Sequenced: tumor-adjacent normal tissue. This sequence was found in a donor over 35 with non-small cell lung cancer.

The sequenced DNA: TGTGCCTGGAGTGGCCGGGACAGAAATTCGGCCCTCCACTTT. It is translated as CAWSGRDRNSALHF. The sequence joins TRBV30 to TRBJ1-6, with 7 middle bases fitting TRBD1. After removal of 1 base from V and 14 bases from J, the junction retains 11 bases not matched to a gene. Including cysteine and phenylalanine, the CDR3 has 14 amino acids. The sequence is cut down to CDR3 DNA, 42 bases in frame from base 1. Taken from the germline V gene (reference sequence), the CDR1 and CDR2 loops are GTSNPN and SVGIG.